What follows are 27 T cell receptor beta chains derived from one specimen sequenced in a study of neoadjuvant nivolumab and ipilimumab in lung cancer (dated by TCRdb to the early 2020s). Preparation of the library involved the immunoSEQ multiplex PCR assay. Not all clones reach the TCRdb copy of this immuneACCESS table, which keeps in-frame sequences only. Checked studies attribute under half of the gap to unresolved V genes and leave the rest unexplained. This sample has about 6,500 clones in its table, and around four fifths of those were observed once. Of the sample, approximately 5% falls within the top ten clones. The intended sense of this specimen's time point label: at surgical resection after neoadjuvant nivolumab +/- ipilimumab. This specimen consisted of tumor tissue, obtained after neoadjuvant nivolumab, alone or with ipilimumab, at or shortly before surgery. These receptors were collected from an adult with non-small cell lung cancer.

The chain combines TRBV6-4 with TRBJ2-1; D is perhaps TRBD2 (6 bases). The CDR3 loop spans 15 amino acids. Trimming shortened V by 3 bases and J by 7 bases, and 16 bases separated the two germline ends. Per germline, CDR1 MRHNA and CDR2 SNTAGT. The CDR3 DNA reads TGTGCCAGCAGTGAGTACGCCGGGAGCCGTAATGAGCAGTTCTTC. It translates to CASSEYAGSRNEQFF.

V and J are TRBV5-4 and TRBJ2-2; D is unclear. CDR1 SGHNT and CDR2 YYREEE come from the germline V gene (reference sequence). Trimming cost V 5 bases and J 6 bases, with 8 bases left between them. CDR3 size: 12 residues. The CDR3 spells CASSLYPGELFF. The DNA of the CDR3 is TGTGCCAGCAGTCTATACCCCGGGGAGCTGTTTTTT.

V usage is TRBV5-1 and J usage is TRBJ2-1; 7 bases agree with TRBD2. The germline V gene encodes CDR1 SGHRS and CDR2 YFSETQ. The CDR3 extends over 13 amino acids. Trimming cost V 0 bases and J 10 bases; bases outside gene matches: 4. The CDR3, as DNA: TGCGCCAGCAGCTTGGGCACAGCGGGGGAGCAGTTCTTC. This encodes CASSLGTAGEQFF.

The chain uses TRBV5-1 and TRBJ1-1; weak D call: TRBD1 (6 bases). Trimming pared 2 bases from V and 4 bases from J, leaving 12 bases between. The germline CDR1 and CDR2 sequences are SGHRS and YFSETQ. The CDR3 totals 14 residues. The CDR3 reads CASSFGGVSTEAFF. For the CDR3, the DNA is TGCGCCAGCAGCTTTGGGGGCGTCAGCACTGAAGCTTTCTTT.

The V gene is TRBV27, the J gene TRBJ2-7; D gene unclear. Germline loops: CDR1 MNHEY, CDR2 SMNVEV (reference sequence). The CDR3 spans 14 residues. V was pared by 6 bases and J by 1 base, with 13 bases between. CDR3 nucleotides: TGTGCCAGCAGAGAGATGGGTACTTCCTACGAGCAGTACTTC. Protein: CASREMGTSYEQYF.

In this sample, this clone turned up a few times. The chain has TRBV15 and TRBJ2-1; D call uncertain. Trimming took 3 bases from V and 5 from J, leaving 11 bases between them. The CDR3 contains 14 residues. In germline, CDR1 is LNHNV, CDR2 YYDKDF (reference sequence). This CDR3 reads CATSSRAAHNEQFF. Here the CDR3 DNA reads TGTGCCACCAGCAGTAGGGCGGCACACAATGAGCAGTTCTTC.

This clone was recorded only once. V and J are TRBV6-6 and TRBJ2-1; no definite D call. Trimming pared 0 bases from V and 4 bases from J, leaving 7 bases between. Germline-derived CDR1 and CDR2 are MNHNY and SVGAGI (reference sequence). CDR3 size: 14 residues. The CDR3 nucleotides are TGTGCCAGCAGTTACTCGGAGATTTACAATGAGCAGTTCTTC. Amino acid sequence: CASSYSEIYNEQFF.

V and J are TRBV9 and TRBJ2-1; 10 nucleotides line up with TRBD2. The V segment lost 0 bases and the J segment 7 bases; nucleotides outside the gene matches: 4. This CDR3 is 15 amino acids long. Germline values: CDR1 SGDLS, CDR2 YYNGEE. CDR3 loop: CASSVEISGGNEQFF. CDR3 in DNA: TGTGCCAGCAGCGTAGAGATTAGCGGGGGGAATGAGCAGTTCTTC.

The genes are TRBV6-4 and TRBJ2-3, with TRBD1 identical over 9 bases. With V trimmed by 5 bases and J by 3 bases, 6 bases remained unmatched. The germline gives CDR1 MRHNA, CDR2 SNTAGT. This CDR3 contains 15 residues. The CDR3: CASSRTGEMTDTQYF. As DNA, the CDR3 is TGTGCCAGCAGTCGGACAGGGGAGATGACAGATACGCAGTATTTT.

The chain uses TRBV9 and TRBJ2-2; D is ambiguous. The CDR3 loop spans 14 amino acids. Germline values: CDR1 SGDLS, CDR2 YYNGEE. V lost 3 bases to trimming and J lost 0 bases, with 6 bases between them. The CDR3 DNA reads TGTGCCAGCAGCGCCCGGTCGAACACCGGGGAGCTGTTTTTT. Protein sequence: CASSARSNTGELFF.

The chain uses TRBV10-1 and TRBJ2-5; 10 bases map to TRBD2. V shed 1 base and J 5 bases; nucleotides not matched to a gene: 7. This CDR3 is 16 amino acids long. Germline lookup yields CDR1 WNHNN and CDR2 SYGVQD (reference sequence). This CDR3 reads CASSEFQRGGRETQYF. CDR3 in DNA: TGCGCCAGCAGTGAGTTCCAGCGGGGGGGCCGGGAGACCCAGTACTTC.

This rearrangement joins TRBV11-2 to TRBJ2-3; unclear D gene. This CDR3 is built from 14 residues. Trimming removed 2 bases from V and 1 base from J, with 7 bases in between. Germline V gives CDR1 SGHAT, CDR2 FQNNGV. The CDR3 is CASSLNRGTDTQYF. The DNA of the CDR3 is TGTGCCAGCAGCTTAAATCGGGGCACAGATACGCAGTATTTT.

The CDR3 reads CASSEFTGLNTEAFF. CDR3 in DNA: TGTGCCAGCAGTGAATTCACAGGCCTGAACACTGAAGCTTTCTTT. The chain couples TRBV25-1 to TRBJ1-1; D might be TRBD1 (5 bases). This CDR3 spans 15 amino acids. Germline-derived CDR1 and CDR2 are MGHDK and SYGVNS. The germline V and J ends were trimmed by 1 base and 0 bases, with 9 bases remaining between them. Drawing the rest from reference TRBV25-1 and TRBJ1-1, the complete variable domain is EADIYQTPRYLVIGTGKKITLECSQTMGHDKMYWYQQDPGMELHLIHYSYGVNSTEKGDLSSESTVSRIRTEHFPLTLESARPSHTSQYLCASSEFTGLNTEAFFGQGTRLTVV.

This chain connects TRBV29-1 to TRBJ1-1; 7 bases agree with TRBD1. The V gene's germline CDR1 is SQVTM and CDR2 ANQGSEA. The ends lost 6 bases at V and 5 bases at J; junction bases unmatched: 12. This CDR3 has 14 amino acids. The CDR3 reads CSVVLGAGGTEAFF. In DNA form, the CDR3 reads TGCAGCGTAGTCCTGGGGGCAGGGGGAACTGAAGCTTTCTTT. The variable domain in full, with the rest retrieved from reference TRBV29-1 and TRBJ1-1, is SAVISQKPSRDICQRGTSLTIQCQVDSQVTMMFWYRQQPGQSLTLIATANQGSEATYESGFVIDKFPISRPNLTFSTLTVSNMSPEDSSIYLCSVVLGAGGTEAFFGQGTRLTVV.

V and J are TRBV6-5 and TRBJ1-5; no definite D call. Trimming stripped 8 bases from V and 2 bases from J, with 16 bases between. This CDR3 contains 15 residues. The germline V gene has CDR1 MNHEY and CDR2 SVGAGI. In DNA form, the CDR3 reads TGTGCCAGCCGATTGAGAGGCGTGGGCAATCAGCCCCAGCATTTT. It codes for CASRLRGVGNQPQHF.

The chain employs TRBV10-2 and TRBJ2-7, with D maybe TRBD2 (6 bases). The germline V gene has CDR1 WSHSY and CDR2 SAAADI. The CDR3 contains 14 residues. Trimming removed 6 bases from V and 2 bases from J, with 14 bases in between. CDR3 region: CASSGTGETYEQYF. CDR3 sequence (DNA): TGCGCCAGCAGCGGCACGGGGGAGACCTACGAGCAGTACTTC.

The table lists this clone with a few counts. V usage is TRBV19 and J usage is TRBJ1-1, with TRBD1 as a possible D gene (6 bases). V gave up 5 bases and J gave up 11 bases, with 21 bases separating them. Germline CDR1 is LNHDA and CDR2 is SQIVND (reference sequence). The CDR3 loop spans 14 amino acids. For the CDR3, the DNA is TGTGCCAGTAGTCCCAAAGGCCGGGACATCCGCGCTTTCTTT. Translation: CASSPKGRDIRAFF.

The chain recombines TRBV5-1 with TRBJ1-2; D perhaps matches TRBD1 (6 bases). V dropped 2 bases and J dropped 6 bases, with 14 bases sitting between them. The CDR3 is 14 amino acids. Germline CDR1 is SGHRS and CDR2 is YFSETQ. The CDR3: CASSLNRVVDGYTF. CDR3 DNA: TGCGCCAGCAGCTTAAACAGGGTTGTCGATGGCTACACCTTC.

The rearrangement joins TRBV6-5 to TRBJ1-1, with D possibly matching TRBD1 (5 bases). The germline V gene has CDR1 MNHEY and CDR2 SVGAGI. This CDR3 comprises 13 residues. Trimming shortened V by 6 bases and J by 2 bases, and 10 bases separated the two germline ends. In DNA, the CDR3 is TGTGCCAGCAGCACTCAGGGAAACACTGAAGCTTTCTTT. Translated: CASSTQGNTEAFF.

V usage is TRBV6-5 and J usage is TRBJ2-1, with D unresolved. Germline CDR1 and CDR2: MNHEY and SVGAGI. The CDR3 consists of 13 residues. V lost 5 bases to trimming and J lost 5 bases, with 10 bases between them. For the CDR3, the DNA is TGTGCCAGCAGTAGAGATGGTCACAATGAGCAGTTCTTC. Its translation is CASSRDGHNEQFF.

The chain is built from TRBV5-6 and TRBJ2-7, with a possible D match to TRBD1 (6 bases). Germline CDR1 is SGHDT and CDR2 is YYEEEE. This CDR3 has 13 residues. V shed 4 bases and J shed 3 bases, with 11 bases lying between them. The CDR3 region is CASSRNRDYEQYF. The CDR3 DNA sequence: TGTGCCAGCAGCCGGAACAGGGACTACGAGCAGTACTTC.

The count of this clone is one. The rearrangement links TRBV10-1 to TRBJ2-2; 11 nucleotides line up with TRBD1. V shed 6 bases, J shed 4 bases, and the junction held 4 bases outside the gene matches. The germline V gene has CDR1 WNHNN and CDR2 SYGVQD (reference sequence). The CDR3 is made up of 15 amino acids. As DNA, the CDR3 is TGCGCCAGCAGCGGACAGGGGGCGCCCACCGGGGAGCTGTTTTTT. It specifies CASSGQGAPTGELFF.

This sequence joins TRBV18 and TRBJ2-7, with 7 bases fitting TRBD1. CDR1 and CDR2 (germline): KGHSH, LQKENI. Trimming took 0 bases from V and 2 from J; bases not matched to a gene: 4. The CDR3 extends over 15 amino acids. In DNA, the CDR3 is TGTGCCAGCTCACCACCGGACAGGACGGCCTACGAGCAGTACTTC. Translating gives CASSPPDRTAYEQYF.

CDR3 sequence: CASSSSFTEAFF. CDR3 nucleotide sequence: TGTGCCAGCAGCTCTTCCTTCACTGAAGCTTTCTTT. The rearrangement uses TRBV5-4 and TRBJ1-1; D remains unclear. The V gene lost 3 bases and the J gene lost 4 bases, with 7 bases spanning the gap. The CDR3 consists of 12 residues. The germline V gene encodes CDR1 SGHNT and CDR2 YYREEE (reference sequence).

The gene calls are TRBV11-1 and TRBJ2-3, with TRBD2 identical over 11 bases. Germline assignment: CDR1 SGHAT and CDR2 FQDESV (reference sequence). The J segment lost 2 bases and the V segment lost 5 bases, leaving 6 bases of the junction unmatched. This CDR3 comprises 16 residues. The CDR3: CASSNLLAGVTDTQYF. The CDR3 nucleotides read TGTGCCAGCAGCAACCTACTAGCGGGGGTCACAGATACGCAGTATTTT.

The chain couples TRBV5-1 to TRBJ2-2, with D maybe TRBD1 (5 bases). Trimming removed 1 base at V and 2 bases at J, with 12 bases between. This CDR3 comprises 16 residues. The V gene's germline CDR1 is SGHRS and CDR2 YFSETQ. The CDR3 sequence is CASSLRVTVNTGELFF. The CDR3 region has the DNA TGCGCCAGCAGCTTGCGTGTGACAGTTAACACCGGGGAGCTGTTTTTT.

V gene TRBV27 combines with J gene TRBJ2-7, with D maybe TRBD1 (5 bases). V lost 3 bases and J 3 bases, leaving 9 bases between the germline ends. This CDR3 region has 13 residues. Per the germline V gene, CDR1 is MNHEY and CDR2 is SMNVEV (reference sequence). CDR3 in DNA: TGTGCCAGCAGTTTTGGCCAGGGCTACGAGCAGTACTTC. It yields the protein CASSFGQGYEQYF.